Described below is a single T cell receptor (beta chain) sequence and its context. Its antigen remains unidentified. This record belongs to a study of cytomegalovirus exposure and HLA in healthy donors. Study observations and caveats: A further, later analysis showed that HLA-associated TCR beta chains (compared with equally common others) were more clonally expanded. A missense DCLRE1C variant was associated with V- and J-gene trimming of TCR beta chains in a later analysis, and an independent cohort replicated the association. The listing of roughly 160 TCR beta chains classed them as cytomegalovirus-associated.

A multiplex PCR was run with 60 Vbeta primers and 13 Jbeta primers. Only in-frame clones appear in the TCRdb table, and some are missing; sequencing was by immunoSEQ multiplex PCR. Of about 140,000 clones in the sample, more than 75% were seen once. Trimming at V came to 5 bases and at J to 9 bases, leaving 12 bases not matched to a gene. The CDR3 has 15 amino acids. The V gene's germline CDR1 is SGHTA and CDR2 FQGNSA. Healthy bone marrow donors made up the donor group. This receptor was taken from a man over 45 in good health and CMV-seronegative. V is TRBV7-2 and J is TRBJ2-3, with 9 bases that match TRBD1. The sequenced material came from PBMCs. Here the CDR3 reads CASSLSGTGSGTQYF. CDR3 bases: TGTGCCAGCAGCCTCTCCGGGACAGGGTCTGGGACGCAGTATTTT.